This paragraph covers one TCR beta chain sequence. Its antigen is unknown. In germline, CDR1 is SGDLS, CDR2 YYNGEE. V was pared by 0 bases and J by 5 bases, with 7 bases between. CDR3 length equals 13 residues. Sequencing was done on patients that had shown CD8+CD57+ cell expansion by flow cytometry. The patients, all of them, had severe acquired aplastic anemia. Patients had undergone no therapy by the time their blood was sampled. These data belong to a study of CD8+CD57+ T cells in acquired aplastic anemia. Study details: Sorted CD4+ and CD8+ cells yielded DNA averaging around 3.2 ug.

Profiling that covered TCR beta VDJ and CDR3 relied on genomic DNA as its template. TCRdb ran MiXCR on the reads and lists one entry per CDR3 protein. This table holds more than 150,000 distinct CDR3 sequences, approximately 51% found once. Regarding the study as a whole: A set of approximately 30 CD8+ CDR3 sequences was shared between patients and controls, and these sequences appeared highly expressed in patients.

Material for sequencing was sorted CD4+, CD8+, or CD8+CD57+ T cells (not recorded which) from PBMCs. This TCR was recovered from a human donor with aplastic anemia. V gene TRBV9 combines with J gene TRBJ2-3; D possibly matches TRBD1 or TRBD2 (5 bases each). The CDR3 loop reads CASSVGDRDTQYF. In nucleotides, the CDR3 is TGTGCCAGCAGCGTAGGGGACCGAGATACGCAGTATTTT. Based on the CDR3 plus reference TRBV9 and TRBJ2-3, the full variable domain is DSGVTQTPKHLITATGQRVTLRCSPRSGDLSVYWYQQSLDQGLQFLIQYYNGEERAKGNILERFSAQQFPDLHSELNLSSLELGDSALYFCASSVGDRDTQYFGPGTRLTVL.